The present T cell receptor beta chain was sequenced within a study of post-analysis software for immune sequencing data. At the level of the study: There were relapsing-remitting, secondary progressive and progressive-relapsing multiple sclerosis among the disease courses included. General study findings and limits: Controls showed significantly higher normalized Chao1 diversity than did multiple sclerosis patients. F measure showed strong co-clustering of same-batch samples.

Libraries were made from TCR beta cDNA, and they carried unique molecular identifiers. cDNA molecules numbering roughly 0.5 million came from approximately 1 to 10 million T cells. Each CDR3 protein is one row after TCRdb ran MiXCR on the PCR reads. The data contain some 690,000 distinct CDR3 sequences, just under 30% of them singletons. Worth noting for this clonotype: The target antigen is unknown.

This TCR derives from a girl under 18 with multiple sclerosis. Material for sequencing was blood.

CDR3 amino acids: CASTGTSSRNEQFF. The CDR3 DNA is TGTGCCAGCACCGGGACTAGCTCGCGCAATGAGCAGTTCTTC. The chain couples TRBV2 to TRBJ2-1, with TRBD2 matching 9 bases. The trim removed 7 bases at V and 6 bases at J, leaving 7 bases unmatched. Germline loops: CDR1 SNHLY, CDR2 FYNNEI. The length of the CDR3 is 14 residues.